The present entry profiles one T cell receptor beta chain with its context. Its antigen remains unknown. This entry belongs to a study of OX40 agonist ivuxolimab in advanced cancers. Study information: Two patients with cutaneous melanoma and one with hepatocellular carcinoma, three in total, showed partial responses. Study outcomes and limitations: Expanded clones were, on average, more numerous in CD8+ T cells than in CD4+. At 0.1 to 3.0 mg/kg and by week 6, CD4+ and CD8+ T cells in the blood had expanded clonally.

Data came from immunoSEQ multiplex PCR; TCRdb stores just in-frame clones and leaves some out. The sample lists around 77,000 clones, 78% seen once, with around 5% in the top ten. The V segment lost 0 bases and the J segment 1 base; nucleotides outside the gene matches: 9. CDR1 and CDR2 from the germline V gene are SGHRS and YFSETQ. This CDR3 region has 19 residues. This chain connects TRBV5-1 to TRBJ2-6; TRBD1 agrees at 8 bases. The sequencing here drew on CD4+ or CD8+ T cells sorted from blood, taken in a trial of the OX40 agonist ivuxolimab. The TCR originated in an adult with an advanced solid tumor such as melanoma, head and neck, liver or kidney cancer. The CDR3, as DNA: TGCGCCAGCAGCTTGGTGCAGGGGGCTGAGTTGTCTGGGGCCAACGTCCTGACTTTC. Encoded protein: CASSLVQGAELSGANVLTF.